What follows are 19 T cell receptor beta chains derived from one specimen sequenced in a study of human T cells and chemical hapten exposure. Time point noted: patch test 3, about 24 weeks after DPC sensitization. Documented treatment: therapeutic diphenylcyclopropenone sensitization with weekly scalp DPC. Researchers extracted total RNA from unfractionated whole blood. Using its own MiXCR run on the RACE reads, TCRdb lists one record per CDR3 protein. The sample yields roughly 40,000 distinct CDR3 sequences, about 12% seen once. The sample was whole blood, taken in connection with sensitization to the hapten diphenylcyclopropenone (DPC). Source of these receptors: a woman in her thirties or forties with alopecia areata. Some clones in this sample may be carry-over from other donors' samples.

The rearrangement joins TRBV28 to TRBJ2-7, with D unresolved. Germline V CDR1 and CDR2: MDHEN, SYDVKM. CDR3 length equals 12 residues. V was clipped by 2 bases and J by 3 bases, with 5 bases between them. Here the CDR3 reads CASSLLNYEQYF. The CDR3, as DNA: TGTGCCAGCAGTTTACTGAACTACGAGCAGTACTTC.

The chain carries TRBV10-2 and TRBJ2-1; D possibly corresponds to TRBD2 (6 bases). Trimming pared 5 bases from V and 5 bases from J, leaving 19 bases between. From germline, CDR1 is WSHSY and CDR2 SAAADI. The CDR3 consists of 16 residues. CDR3 bases: TGCGCCAGCAGTCGAGGACCCGGGACTCCGAACAATGAGCAGTTCTTC. Translating it yields CASSRGPGTPNNEQFF.

As for this clonotype: This may arise from a read error, as a much more abundant clone is one base away. This chain joins TRBV11-2 and TRBJ2-3; 7 positions agree with TRBD2. Germline CDR1 reads SGHAT; CDR2 reads FQNNGV. The CDR3 has 18 residues. Written as DNA, the CDR3 is TGTGCCAGCAGCTTAACCGTCACTCGGACTAGACCGACAGAAACGCAGTATTTT. Residues: CASSLTVTRTRPTETQYF.

This clonotype was recorded a few times. The J gene is TRBJ2-5, the V gene TRBV27; TRBD1 might be the D (6 bases). Deletions cut 8 bases from V and 5 bases from J, with 18 bases between. The CDR3 spans 14 residues. CDR1 and CDR2 from the germline V gene are MNHEY and SMNVEV (reference sequence). CDR3 protein: CASGPTGLMETQYF. DNA of the CDR3: TGTGCCAGCGGACCGACAGGCCTCATGGAGACCCAGTACTTC.

This clonotype was counted ten times or more. The chain links TRBV28 to TRBJ1-1, with a tentative D call TRBD1 (5 bases). CDR1 is MDHEN, CDR2 SYDVKM, per germline. V was shortened by 4 bases and J by 7 bases, with 10 bases between the two germline ends. The CDR3 is made up of 12 amino acids. The CDR3 nucleotides are TGTGCCAGCAGTTGGGGCGCTGTTGAAGCTTTCTTT. Translated: CASSWGAVEAFF. Full variable domain (rest looked up from reference TRBV28 and TRBJ1-1): DVKVTQSSRYLVKRTGEKVFLECVQDMDHENMFWYRQDPGLGLRLIYFSYDVKMKEKGDIPEGYSVSREKKERFSLILESASTNQTSMYLCASSWGAVEAFFGQGTRLTVV.

This clonotype was seen many times. This sequence joins TRBV19 and TRBJ2-3; perhaps TRBD2 as D (6 bases). The length of the CDR3 is 17 residues. V was pared by 8 bases and J by 6 bases, with 27 bases between. The germline CDR1 and CDR2 sequences are LNHDA and SQIVND (reference sequence). CDR3: CASRRIAASLGGDTQYF. The CDR3 bases are TGTGCCAGTCGCCGTATAGCGGCATCCCTTGGAGGGGATACGCAGTATTTT.

This clonotype was detected only a few times. V gene TRBV18 combines with J gene TRBJ2-7, with TRBD1 as a possible D gene (5 bases). From germline, CDR1 is KGHSH and CDR2 LQKENI. The CDR3 covers 15 residues. V was cut by 6 bases and J by 6 bases, with 21 bases left in between. CDR3 in amino acids: CASSQGQGKVSEQYF. In DNA, the CDR3 is TGTGCCAGCTCCCAGGGTCAGGGAAAGGTTTCCGAGCAGTACTTC.

The V and J genes are TRBV28 and TRBJ1-1; 8 bases line up with TRBD1. The CDR3 runs to 14 residues. From germline, CDR1 is MDHEN and CDR2 SYDVKM. Trimming removed 5 bases from V and 5 bases from J; junction bases left unmatched: 7. The CDR3 nucleotides read TGTGCCAGCAGTCTCAGGGGGCGATGGACTGAAGCTTTCTTT. Amino acid sequence: CASSLRGRWTEAFF.

This clonotype was counted between two and nine times. The chain links TRBV20-1 to TRBJ2-7, with D possibly matching TRBD2 (5 bases). The CDR3 spans 11 residues. Germline loops: CDR1 DFQATT, CDR2 SNEGSKA (reference sequence). V shed 4 bases and J shed 7 bases, with 11 bases lying between them. CDR3 coding DNA: TGCAGTGCTACCCGGGGTAGGGAGCAGTACTTC. Translating gives CSATRGREQYF.

The chain uses TRBV25-1 and TRBJ2-2; 12 bases map to TRBD1. CDR3 size: 19 residues. Germline lookup yields CDR1 MGHDK and CDR2 SYGVNS. V lost 5 bases and J lost 0; bases outside the gene matches: 10. The CDR3 loop reads CASSSPPGQGASNTGELFF. The CDR3 bases are TGTGCCAGCAGTTCCCCCCCGGGACAGGGGGCGTCGAACACCGGGGAGCTGTTTTTT. The variable domain in full, with the rest retrieved from reference TRBV25-1 and TRBJ2-2, is EADIYQTPRYLVIGTGKKITLECSQTMGHDKMYWYQQDPGMELHLIHYSYGVNSTEKGDLSSESTVSRIRTEHFPLTLESARPSHTSQYLCASSSPPGQGASNTGELFFGEGSRLTVL.

In this sample, this clonotype turned up a few times. The V gene is TRBV7-9, the J gene TRBJ1-6, with a tentative D call TRBD1 (6 bases). The V end was cut by 6 bases, the J end by 0 bases, with 15 bases between. This CDR3 comprises 17 residues. CDR1 is SEHNR and CDR2 is FQNEAQ in the germline V gene (reference sequence). CDR3 in DNA: TGTGCCAGCAGACGAACAGGGACCAGCTCCTATAATTCACCCCTCCACTTT. It is translated as CASRRTGTSSYNSPLHF.

The sample holds a few counts of this clonotype. The V call is TRBV5-1, the J call TRBJ2-5, with D hard to call. Germline values: CDR1 SGHRS, CDR2 YFSETQ. Trimming removed 6 bases from V and 3 bases from J, with 9 bases in between. This CDR3 is built from 12 residues. This chain's CDR3 is CASTNSEETQYF. The DNA of the CDR3 is TGCGCCAGCACAAACAGTGAAGAGACCCAGTACTTC.

This clonotype has a count of ten or more. The J gene is TRBJ1-6, the V gene TRBV19, with 8 bases that match TRBD1. The CDR3 is 13 amino acids. V was clipped by 8 bases and J by 14 bases; unmatched bases: 11. Germline V gene sequence: CDR1 LNHDA, CDR2 SQIVND (reference sequence). CDR3: CASRTGKGLALHF. The CDR3 region has the DNA TGTGCCAGTCGGACAGGGAAGGGTCTAGCCCTCCACTTT. Filled out from reference TRBV19 and TRBJ1-6, the complete variable domain reads DGGITQSPKYLFRKEGQNVTLSCEQNLNHDAMYWYRQDPGQGLRLIYYSQIVNDFQKGDIAEGYSVSREKKESFPLTVTSAQKNPTAFYLCASRTGKGLALHFGNGTRLTVT.

In its sample, this clonotype was seen a few times. The chain couples TRBV24-1 to TRBJ2-7; 8 nucleotides match TRBD2. CDR1 and CDR2 (germline): KGHDR, SFDVKD. The trim removed 7 bases at V and 5 bases at J, leaving 9 bases unmatched. The CDR3 consists of 14 residues. The chain's CDR3 is CATSLTGGADEQYF. The CDR3 DNA follows: TGTGCCACCAGCCTTACGGGGGGGGCGGACGAGCAGTACTTC.

This clonotype is labeled as medium-sized. The gene calls are TRBV28 and TRBJ2-1, with D unclear. The CDR3 extends over 11 amino acids. Germline V CDR1 and CDR2: MDHEN, SYDVKM. Deletions cut 6 bases from V and 4 bases from J, with 4 bases between. DNA of the CDR3: TGTGCCAGCAGCCTTTACAATGAGCAGTTCTTC. As protein: CASSLYNEQFF.

V is TRBV29-1 and J is TRBJ2-5; TRBD2 matches at 14 bases. Unmatched junction bases numbered 8, after V lost 7 bases and J lost 7 bases. The germline V gene has CDR1 SQVTM and CDR2 ANQGSEA. CDR3 size: 14 residues. The CDR3 sequence: CSAQGLAGVWTQYF. CDR3 DNA sequence: TGCAGCGCCCAGGGACTAGCGGGAGTGTGGACCCAGTACTTC.

The chain recombines TRBV28 with TRBJ2-2; 9 nucleotides align to TRBD1. CDR3 length: 15 residues. CDR1 is MDHEN and CDR2 is SYDVKM in the germline V gene. The V segment lost 4 bases and the J segment 9 bases; nucleotides outside the gene matches: 9. Written as DNA, the CDR3 is TGTGCCAGCAGTTCCTCCGGGACAGGGATGAGGGAGCTGTTTTTT. Residues: CASSSSGTGMRELFF.

The V call is TRBV5-1, the J call TRBJ2-7; TRBD1 matches at 8 bases. This CDR3 has 14 amino acids. Per germline, CDR1 SGHRS and CDR2 YFSETQ. The ends lost 3 bases at V and 9 bases at J; junction bases unmatched: 11. The CDR3 reads CASSSEGRQGSQYF. CDR3 DNA sequence: TGCGCCAGCAGCTCGGAGGGTCGACAGGGGTCGCAGTACTTC.

Many counts were recorded for this clonotype. The CDR3 protein is CASSSFRQAETQYF. DNA of the CDR3: TGTGCCAGCAGCTCCTTCCGACAGGCGGAGACCCAGTACTTC. J is TRBJ2-5 and V is TRBV11-3; a weak D match, TRBD1 (6 bases). This CDR3 is 14 amino acids long. Germline V CDR1 and CDR2: SGHNT, YENEEA. V lost 4 bases to trimming and J lost 5 bases, with 14 bases between them.